This T cell receptor beta chain was retrieved from a study of T cells in Graves' hyperthyroidism and ophthalmopathy. Study-level points and caveats: Most expanded thyroid clonotypes above 0.001 recurred in blood.

The PBMCs were sourced from fresh peripheral blood (less than 11 ml). Amplified regions were TCR beta CDR3 sequences from RNA transcripts. The primer set for the first-round RT-PCR of the TCR CDR3 was HTBI. TCRdb independently ran MiXCR on the multiplex PCR reads; one entry per CDR3 protein. The sample has 300,000 to 400,000 distinct CDR3 sequences, approximately 13% seen once; the top ten hold approximately 23%. This clonotype appeared many times. What it binds is unknown. Germline-derived CDR1 and CDR2 are SNHLY and FYNNEI. The CDR3 length is 13 residues. With 6 bases clipped from V and 8 bases from J, the junction kept 7 bases outside the gene matches.

The genes are TRBV2 and TRBJ1-2, with 9 bases identical to TRBD1. The clonotype originates from a woman in her thirties with Graves' hyperthyroidism. Specimen: blood. CDR3 amino acids: CASSQGQGEGYTF. DNA for the CDR3: TGTGCCAGCAGCCAGGGACAGGGAGAAGGCTACACCTTC.